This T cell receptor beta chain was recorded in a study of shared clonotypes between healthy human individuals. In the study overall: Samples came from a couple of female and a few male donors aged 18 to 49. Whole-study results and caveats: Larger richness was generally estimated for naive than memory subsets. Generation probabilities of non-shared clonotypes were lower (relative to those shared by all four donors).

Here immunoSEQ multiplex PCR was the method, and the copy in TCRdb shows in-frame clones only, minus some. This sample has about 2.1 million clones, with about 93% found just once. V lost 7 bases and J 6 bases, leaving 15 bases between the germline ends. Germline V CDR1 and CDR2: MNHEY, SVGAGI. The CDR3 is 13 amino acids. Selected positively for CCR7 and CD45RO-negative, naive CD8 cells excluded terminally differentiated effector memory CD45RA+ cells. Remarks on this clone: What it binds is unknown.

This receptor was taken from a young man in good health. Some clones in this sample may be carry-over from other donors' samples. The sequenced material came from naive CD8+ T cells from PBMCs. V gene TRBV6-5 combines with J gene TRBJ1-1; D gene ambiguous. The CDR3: CASTFGVYAEAFF. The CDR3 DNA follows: TGTGCCAGCACGTTCGGGGTGTACGCTGAAGCTTTCTTT.